Following are 2 T cell receptor beta chains from one sample sequenced in a study of T cells in women clearing cervical HPV infection (dated by TCRdb to 2016 to 2018). The library was produced with the immunoSEQ multiplex PCR assay. Held by TCRdb, this immuneACCESS table contains in-frame sequences only and omits some clones. Under half of the omission traces to an unresolved V gene where checked; the cause of the rest is unknown. The sample's records list 30,000 or so clones. Roughly 3.6% of the sample is held by the ten biggest clonotypes. Specimen: blood buffy coat. The receptors here all came from a woman between 18 and 70 years old with a cervical HPV16 infection that either progressed to CIN3+ or cleared (not recorded which).

Comments on this clone: The sequenced fragment ends 3 residues before the CDR3 boundary, so the rest is inferred from the germline J gene. This chain links TRBV7-3 with TRBJ2-3; 8 bases are shared with TRBD2. The CDR3 consists of 17 residues. Germline V gives CDR1 SGHTA, CDR2 FQGTGA. Losses at the gene ends were 0 bases for V and 1 base for J; bases not matched to a gene: 6. The covered CDR3 bases are TGTGCCAGCAGCTTAACTGGGTCGACTAGCGGCACAGATACG. Protein sequence: CASSLTGSTSGTDT. In full, the CDR3 reads CASSLTGSTSGTDTQYF.

Regarding this clone: The read terminates 3 residues ahead of where the CDR3 ends, so the germline J gene completes it. The rearrangement uses TRBV19 and TRBJ1-6; D might be TRBD1 (6 bases). V shed 4 bases and J shed 5 bases, with 9 bases lying between them. Germline V lookup: CDR1 LNHDA, CDR2 SQIVND (reference sequence). This CDR3 has 14 residues. The sequenced part of the CDR3 DNA is TGTGCCAGTAGTACGAACAGGGATAATTCACCC. Residues: CASSTNRDNSP. The full CDR3 is CASSTNRDNSPLHF.